The clone carrying this TCR beta chain occurred a few times. Its antigen remains unidentified. Germline-derived CDR1 and CDR2 are MNHNY and SVGAGI (reference sequence). The CDR3 sequence is 10 residues long. With 11 bases removed from V and 7 bases from J, the gap between germline ends came to 8 bases. Time point meaning: week 47, end of study. In the vaccine, a single dose held 300 ug of the mutant IDH1 20-mer peptide, along with topical imiquimod. The data were produced by immunoSEQ multiplex PCR, yet TCRdb's version contains in-frame clones alone and is incomplete. The table includes tens of thousands of clones, 75% detected once. This record belongs to a study of a mutant IDH1 vaccine in newly diagnosed glioma. The study's findings and limits: Among all patients, vaccine-induced immune responses occurred in 80% to 95%.

The TCR was taken from a man in his forties or fifties with glioma. The starting material was PBMCs, obtained from a glioma patient whose treatment included an IDH1 peptide vaccine. The rearrangement links TRBV6-6 to TRBJ2-2; D uncertain. In nucleotides, the CDR3 is TGTGCCGGCCCTTGCGGGGAGCTGTTTTTT. Protein: CAGPCGELFF.